One and the same sample provided the 25 T cell receptor beta chains below, sequenced in a study of cytomegalovirus exposure and HLA in healthy donors. With 60 Vbeta and 13 Jbeta primers, the PCR was carried out. The repertoire was sequenced with immunoSEQ multiplex PCR; TCRdb's copy has only in-frame clones and lacks some. This table holds 150,000 to 200,000 clones, about 69% found once. The sequencing sample was made of PBMCs. The receptors stem from a male donor in good health and CMV-seronegative.

The rearrangement uses TRBV5-4 and TRBJ2-5; possible D gene TRBD2, 6 bases. The CDR3 consists of 12 residues. The germline V gene has CDR1 SGHNT and CDR2 YYREEE (reference sequence). Trimming pared 3 bases from V and 5 bases from J, leaving 8 bases between. The CDR3: CASSSRGETQYF. For the CDR3, the DNA is TGTGCCAGCAGCTCCCGGGGGGAGACCCAGTACTTC.

Comments on this clone: The limits of the CDR3 on the DNA are not certain, so only TCRdb's listed CDR3 is given. The chain recombines TRBV9 with TRBJ1-3; the table's D call of TRBD1 was not tested on the DNA. Per germline, CDR1 SGDLS and CDR2 YYNGEE. With termini counted, the CDR3 has 15 amino acids. The CDR3 protein is CASSVGMGAGNTTYF.

The chain uses TRBV6-5 and TRBJ1-3, with D possibly being TRBD1 (5 bases). The CDR3 loop spans 15 amino acids. V shed 6 bases and J shed 3 bases, with 15 bases lying between them. CDR1 is MNHEY, CDR2 SVGAGI, per germline. The CDR3 reads CASSSPQGYGNTIYF. The CDR3 region has the DNA TGTGCCAGCAGCTCCCCCCAGGGTTATGGAAACACCATATATTTT.

The chain carries TRBV6-5 and TRBJ2-7; 14 nucleotides match TRBD2. The V gene's germline CDR1 is MNHEY and CDR2 SVGAGI. The CDR3 is 14 residues long. V shed 5 bases and J 8 bases; nucleotides not matched to a gene: 5. Written as DNA, the CDR3 is TGTGCCAGCAGTCTCGGGACTAGCGGGAGTAAGCAGTACTTC. Amino acid sequence: CASSLGTSGSKQYF.

This clone showed up just a few times. CDR3 loop: CASSSGTRSGNTIYF. DNA for the CDR3: TGTGCCAGCAGCTCCGGGACACGCTCTGGAAACACCATATATTTT. The V and J genes are TRBV14 and TRBJ1-3, with a possible D match to TRBD1 (6 bases). This CDR3 is 15 amino acids long. CDR1 is SGHDN, CDR2 FVKESK, per germline. Trimming took 5 bases from V and 0 from J, leaving 11 bases between them.

This clone was recorded a few times. The chain uses TRBV6-1 and TRBJ2-1; TRBD2 matches at 7 bases. The CDR3 spans 15 residues. Germline CDR1 MNHNS, CDR2 SASEGT. V was pared by 3 bases and J by 7 bases, with 9 bases of the junction left unmatched. CDR3 bases: TGTGCCAGCAGTGATTGGGCTAGCGGTGTAAATGAGCAGTTCTTC. Its translation is CASSDWASGVNEQFF.

The chain uses TRBV11-2 and TRBJ1-3, with D uncertain. The CDR3 consists of 17 residues. From germline, CDR1 is SGHAT and CDR2 FQNNGV. V lost 1 base and J lost 0, with 13 bases in between. The CDR3 region is CASSLVPFGSSGNTIYF. CDR3 coding DNA: TGTGCCAGCAGCTTAGTCCCTTTCGGGAGCTCTGGAAACACCATATATTTT.

This chain links TRBV27 with TRBJ1-2; D is possibly TRBD1 (6 bases). Trimming took off 3 bases at V and 4 bases at J, with 12 bases between the two ends. The CDR3 sequence is 14 residues long. The germline CDR1 and CDR2 sequences are MNHEY and SMNVEV (reference sequence). This CDR3 is CASSFGGQSYGYTF. The CDR3 DNA reads as TGTGCCAGCAGTTTCGGGGGGCAAAGCTATGGCTACACCTTC.

V and J are TRBV2 and TRBJ1-5, with D perhaps matching TRBD1 (5 bases). CDR3 length equals 15 residues. Germline V gene lookup returns CDR1 SNHLY and CDR2 FYNNEI. Trimming took 7 bases from V and 0 from J, leaving 13 bases between them. Here the CDR3 reads CASTRSRDSNQPQHF. CDR3 nucleotides: TGTGCCAGCACACGAAGCAGGGATAGCAATCAGCCCCAGCATTTT.

This chain uses TRBV9 with TRBJ2-6; TRBD1 matches 7 bases. The CDR3 is 17 amino acids. V shed 3 bases and J 1 base; nucleotides not matched to a gene: 7. CDR1 is SGDLS, CDR2 YYNGEE, per germline. The DNA for the CDR3 is TGTGCCAGCAGCGAGGGGGCGTTGCCGTCTGGGGCCAACGTCCTGACTTTC. Protein sequence: CASSEGALPSGANVLTF.

The chain couples TRBV6-1 to TRBJ1-5; TRBD1 might be the D (5 bases). The germline CDR1 and CDR2 sequences are MNHNS and SASEGT. This CDR3 region has 15 residues. Deletions cut 7 bases from V and 2 bases from J, with 15 bases between. The CDR3 DNA is TGTGCCAGCACTGCCGACAGAAAACGCAATCAGCCCCAGCATTTT. Its translation: CASTADRKRNQPQHF.

V gene TRBV30 combines with J gene TRBJ1-5; 9 positions agree with TRBD1. CDR3 length equals 15 residues. The V segment lost 1 base and the J segment 5 bases; nucleotides outside the gene matches: 6. Per the germline V gene, CDR1 is GTSNPN and CDR2 is SVGIG (reference sequence). The CDR3 spells CAWSGGQGVYQPQHF. CDR3 in DNA: TGTGCCTGGAGTGGGGGACAGGGAGTTTATCAGCCCCAGCATTTT.

There are a few counts of this clone. V usage is TRBV6-6 and J usage is TRBJ2-7; tentative D call: TRBD1 (5 bases). Trimming stripped 4 bases from V and 5 bases from J, with 9 bases between. CDR1 is MNHNY and CDR2 is SVGAGI in the germline V gene (reference sequence). The CDR3 spans 12 residues. In nucleotides, the CDR3 is TGTGCCAGCAGTTGGTCGACAGACGAGCAGTACTTC. Translated, it gives CASSWSTDEQYF.

With regard to this clone: One end of the junction fails to match germline, which may point to a read error. This sample also contains other DNA sequences that code for the same CDR3. The chain is built from TRBV14 and TRBJ2-2; 10 nucleotides agree with TRBD2. The CDR3 sequence is 15 residues long. Looked up from germline, CDR1 is SGHDN and CDR2 is FVKESK. The CDR3, as DNA: TGCGCCAGCAGCTCTAGCGGGGGAGTCACCGGGGAGCTGTTTTTT. Its protein is CASSSSGGVTGELFF.

The V gene is TRBV6-6, the J gene TRBJ1-5; 12 nucleotides match TRBD1. This CDR3 has 15 amino acids. The V gene's germline CDR1 is MNHNY and CDR2 SVGAGI (reference sequence). The ends lost 6 bases at V and 5 bases at J; junction bases unmatched: 5. The CDR3 nucleotides read TGTGCCAGCAGCCCGGGACAGGGGGCGGATCAGCCCCAGCATTTT. This translates into CASSPGQGADQPQHF.

The chain couples TRBV7-9 to TRBJ2-1; TRBD2 is a possible D gene (6 bases). The CDR3 is 15 amino acids. V gave up 5 bases and J gave up 8 bases, with 19 bases separating them. Germline values: CDR1 SEHNR, CDR2 FQNEAQ (reference sequence). As DNA, the CDR3 is TGTGCCAGCAGCCCCCAGGGACTGCCAGAGGATGAGCAGTTCTTC. This gives the protein CASSPQGLPEDEQFF.

This clone came up a few times. The rearrangement joins TRBV30 to TRBJ2-3; tentative D call: TRBD1 (5 bases). Trimming left V 2 bases short and J 10 bases short, with 22 bases between. The CDR3 has 15 residues. Per the germline V gene, CDR1 is GTSNPN and CDR2 is SVGIG (reference sequence). CDR3 amino acids: CAWSQGAQGRLPQYF. Written as DNA, the CDR3 is TGTGCCTGGAGTCAAGGGGCCCAGGGTAGACTCCCGCAGTATTTT.

The chain is built from TRBV2 and TRBJ1-5, with 7 bases that match TRBD1. Trimming cost V 8 bases and J 1 base; bases outside gene matches: 11. CDR1 and CDR2 (germline): SNHLY, FYNNEI. This CDR3 has 16 amino acids. The DNA for the CDR3 is TGTGCCAGCGCCCCGCGGACAGGAACAAGCAATCAGCCCCAGCATTTT. Protein sequence: CASAPRTGTSNQPQHF.

V and J are TRBV5-4 and TRBJ2-1; 9 bases are a match to TRBD1. Germline lookup yields CDR1 SGHNT and CDR2 YYREEE (reference sequence). The CDR3 loop spans 15 amino acids. The V and J ends lost 4 bases and 2 bases, in that order; junction bases with no gene match: 4. The CDR3 DNA sequence: TGTGCCAGCAGCCCGGGACAGGGAGCCTACAATGAGCAGTTCTTC. Translated: CASSPGQGAYNEQFF.

This sequence joins TRBV30 and TRBJ2-3, with D hard to call. CDR3 length: 14 amino acids. Trimming removed 0 bases from V and 1 base from J, with 8 bases in between. The V gene's germline CDR1 is GTSNPN and CDR2 SVGIG (reference sequence). CDR3 sequence reads: CAWSVALRTDTQYF. In nucleotides, the CDR3 is TGTGCCTGGAGTGTAGCTCTTCGCACAGATACGCAGTATTTT.

The J gene is TRBJ2-7, the V gene TRBV28, with TRBD1 matching over 9 bases. V was clipped by 4 bases and J by 3 bases; unmatched bases: 7. The CDR3 runs to 15 residues. The germline V gene encodes CDR1 MDHEN and CDR2 SYDVKM. The CDR3 DNA is TGTGCCAGCAGTTCCCAGGACAGGGGCTTCTACGAGCAGTACTTC. It is translated as CASSSQDRGFYEQYF.

This chain links TRBV4-2 with TRBJ2-5, with D unclear. Trimming left V 0 bases short and J 4 bases short, with 9 bases between. The germline V gene has CDR1 LGHNA and CDR2 YNFKEQ. This CDR3 region has 14 residues. CDR3 DNA sequence: TGTGCCAGCAGCCAAGATAGGTCTAGAGAGACCCAGTACTTC. It translates to CASSQDRSRETQYF.

This rearrangement joins TRBV28 to TRBJ2-7; weak D call: TRBD2 (6 bases). Germline values: CDR1 MDHEN, CDR2 SYDVKM. V was trimmed by 5 bases and J by 4 bases, leaving 9 bases between them. The CDR3 is made up of 12 amino acids. CDR3 bases: TGTGCCAGCAGTGGGGGGAGATACGAGCAGTACTTC. As protein: CASSGGRYEQYF.

This chain links TRBV9 with TRBJ1-3; possible D gene TRBD1, 6 bases. The CDR3 sequence is 17 residues long. The V end was cut by 0 bases, the J end by 0 bases, with 13 bases between. CDR1 and CDR2 (germline): SGDLS, YYNGEE. In DNA, the CDR3 is TGTGCCAGCAGCGTAGGATCAGGGGCAAGCTCTGGAAACACCATATATTTT. The encoded protein is CASSVGSGASSGNTIYF.

This clone was detected a few times. This chain uses TRBV15 with TRBJ1-5; 10 bases agree with TRBD1. V trimming: 2 bases; J trimming: 5 bases; junction bases outside the gene matches: 3. Germline V gene sequence: CDR1 LNHNV, CDR2 YYDKDF (reference sequence). The CDR3 runs to 15 residues. CDR3 bases: TGTGCCACCAGCAGAACCGGGACAGGGGATCAGCCCCAGCATTTT. It is translated as CATSRTGTGDQPQHF.